These T cell receptor beta chains were read from a single sample in a study of shared clonotypes between healthy human individuals. Assay used: immunoSEQ multiplex PCR; TCRdb lists only in-frame clones, some missing. The sample has about 2 million clones, about 95% seen once. Sample: naive CD8+ T cells sorted from blood. These receptors all come from a man younger than 30 in good health. Each CDR3 is given with its conserved first and last residue. The D gene is left open where the match is weak. Clone size is not always given. Where it is, it says once, few, many or a class for expanded clones.

d_call	v_call	j_call	clone_size	cdr3_aa	cdr3_nt
-	TRBV13	TRBJ2-7	-	CASSSGPSYEQYF	TGTGCCAGCAGCTCAGGGCCCTCCTACGAGCAGTACTTC
-	TRBV7-7	TRBJ2-2	-	CASSPIPVGTGELFF	TGTGCTAGCAGCCCGATCCCCGTAGGGACCGGGGAGCTGTTTTTT
TRBD1	TRBV2	TRBJ1-1	-	CASRTRDRGLSTEAFF	TGTGCCAGCAGGACCCGGGACAGGGGGCTGAGCACTGAAGCTTTCTTT
TRBD2	TRBV5-6	TRBJ2-7	-	CASSLEGLAGDYEQYF	TGTGCCAGCAGCTTGGAAGGACTAGCGGGGGACTACGAGCAGTACTTC
TRBD2	TRBV7-9	TRBJ2-1	-	CASSPALAGGSQFF	TGTGCCAGCAGCCCCGCACTAGCGGGAGGATCCCAGTTCTTC
-	TRBV13	TRBJ2-7	-	CASSPGDTTYEQYF	TGTGCCAGCAGCCCGGGGGATACTACCTACGAGCAGTACTTC
-	TRBV4-1	TRBJ2-7	-	CASSQLGEWEQYF	TGCGCCAGCAGCCAATTGGGGGAGTGGGAGCAGTACTTC
TRBD2	TRBV4-3	TRBJ2-7	-	CASSQDFSGASGEQYF	TGCGCCAGCAGCCAAGATTTTTCCGGGGCTAGCGGCGAGCAGTACTTC
TRBD1	TRBV4-2	TRBJ2-7	-	CASSQASGTVASYEQYF	TGTGCCAGCAGCCAGGCTTCCGGGACAGTGGCATCCTACGAGCAGTACTTC
TRBD1	TRBV7-9	TRBJ2-7	-	CASSLAESAWTGAYEQYF	TGTGCCAGCAGCTTAGCGGAATCAGCCTGGACAGGTGCCTACGAGCAGTACTTC
TRBD1	TRBV6-5	TRBJ1-4	-	CASSPHRGLNEKLFF	TGTGCCAGCAGCCCTCACAGGGGGCTGAATGAAAAACTGTTTTTT
TRBD1	TRBV28	TRBJ1-6	-	CASRIFQGADNSPLHF	TGTGCCAGCAGAATATTCCAGGGGGCGGATAATTCACCCCTCCACTTT
-	TRBV6-1	TRBJ2-7	-	CASSEFGDLGTYEQYF	TGTGCCAGCAGTGAATTTGGGGACCTTGGAACCTACGAGCAGTACTTC
-	TRBV11-2	TRBJ2-6	-	CASSDSANVLTF	TGTGCCAGCAGCGATTCGGCCAACGTCCTGACTTTC
TRBD1	TRBV15	TRBJ2-7	-	CATSRPGQGTYEQYF	TGTGCCACCAGCAGACCCGGACAGGGAACCTACGAGCAGTACTTC
-	TRBV19	TRBJ2-7	-	CASSIDGGDSYEQYF	TGTGCCAGTAGTATAGACGGAGGGGACTCCTACGAGCAGTACTTC
-	TRBV4-3	TRBJ2-1	-	CASSQDWAAEYNGQFF	TGCGCCAGCAGCCAAGATTGGGCGGCAGAATACAATGGGCAGTTCTTC
-	TRBV6-5	TRBJ1-5	-	CASSLGYGDQPQHF	TGTGCCAGCAGTTTGGGGTACGGCGATCAGCCCCAGCATTTT
-	TRBV15	TRBJ2-1	once	CATSHVDPNEQFF	TGTGCCACCAGTCACGTGGACCCCAATGAGCAGTTCTTC
-	TRBV11-2	TRBJ2-2	-	CASSYDPGLITGELFF	TGTGCCAGCAGCTACGATCCGGGACTTATAACCGGGGAGCTGTTTTTT
-	TRBV30	TRBJ1-5	-	CAWSSLQYAQPQHF	TGTGCCTGGAGTAGCTTACAGTACGCTCAGCCCCAGCATTTT
-	TRBV5-6	TRBJ1-1	-	CASSFGGLEVFF	TGTGCCAGCAGCTTCGGGGGGCTCGAAGTTTTCTTT
TRBD1	TRBV6-1	TRBJ1-4	-	CASSELQGAGDEKLFF	TGTGCCAGCAGTGAATTACAGGGGGCAGGCGATGAAAAACTGTTTTTT
TRBD1	TRBV9	TRBJ2-7	-	CASSEGDSPYEQYF	TGTGCCAGCAGCGAAGGGGACAGCCCCTACGAGCAGTACTTC
-	TRBV5-6	TRBJ1-1	-	CASSGGPEAFF	TGTGCCAGCAGCGGTGGGCCTGAAGCTTTCTTT
-	TRBV5-1	TRBJ2-7	-	CASSLAPRTSYEQYF	TGCGCCAGCAGCTTGGCCCCGAGAACCTCCTACGAGCAGTACTTC
-	TRBV4-3	TRBJ1-1	-	CASSQVEGSEAFF	TGCGCCAGCAGCCAAGTTGAGGGATCTGAAGCTTTCTTT
-	TRBV28	TRBJ2-3	-	CASSFITDTDTQYF	TGTGCCAGCAGTTTCATCACTGACACAGATACGCAGTATTTT
-	TRBV7-9	TRBJ1-2	-	CASTGQRDEGYGYTF	TGTGCCAGCACTGGCCAGAGGGACGAGGGCTATGGCTACACCTTC
-	TRBV6-1	TRBJ2-3	-	CASIQGPDTQYF	TGTGCCAGCATTCAGGGACCAGATACGCAGTATTTT
TRBD2	TRBV5-6	TRBJ2-7	-	CASRGPSGKSYEQYF	TGTGCCAGCAGGGGACCTAGCGGAAAATCCTACGAGCAGTACTTC
-	TRBV7-2	TRBJ1-2	-	CASSLGRLGYTF	TGTGCCAGCAGCTTAGGACGGCTTGGCTACACCTTC
-	TRBV6-1	TRBJ2-7	-	CASSDRQLLSYEQYF	TGTGCCAGCAGTGATCGGCAGCTCCTGTCCTACGAGCAGTACTTC
TRBD2	TRBV29-1	TRBJ2-5	-	CSVERTSGGETQYF	TGCAGCGTTGAGAGGACTAGCGGGGGGGAGACCCAGTACTTC
-	TRBV28	TRBJ2-5	-	CASSLMVKETQYF	TGTGCCAGCAGTTTAATGGTCAAAGAGACCCAGTACTTC
-	TRBV5-8	TRBJ2-7	-	CASSPQPAVTYEQYF	TGTGCCAGCAGCCCCCAACCGGCAGTTACCTACGAGCAGTACTTC
-	TRBV4-3	TRBJ2-1	-	CASSQDERSSYNEQFF	TGCGCCAGCAGCCAAGATGAGAGGAGCTCCTACAATGAGCAGTTCTTC
-	TRBV6-5	TRBJ1-5	-	CASSYGEGGQPQHF	TGTGCCAGCAGTTACGGGGAGGGGGGGCAGCCCCAGCATTTT
-	TRBV4-3	TRBJ2-3	-	CASSQGTGMSTDTQYF	TGCGCCAGCAGCCAAGGAACGGGAATGAGCACAGATACGCAGTATTTT
TRBD1	TRBV10-3	TRBJ1-1	-	CAIRDRGDTEAFF	TGTGCCATCAGGGACAGGGGGGACACTGAAGCTTTCTTT
-	TRBV2	TRBJ2-7	-	CASSEGPPGQLNLYEQYF	TGTGCCAGCAGTGAAGGACCACCCGGACAGCTAAACCTCTACGAGCAGTACTTC
TRBD1	TRBV5-1	TRBJ1-2	once	CASSLKTRDRGPSPNTF	TGCGCCAGCAGCTTGAAAACCCGGGACAGGGGGCCCTCCCCGAACACCTTC
-	TRBV6-5	TRBJ2-7	-	CASSYSDESVVQYF	TGTGCCAGCAGTTACTCGGACGAGTCCGTTGTGCAGTACTTC
TRBD1	TRBV5-4	TRBJ1-2	-	CASSLGLVTGTANYGYTF	TGTGCCAGCAGCTTGGGGTTGGTTACCGGGACAGCTAACTATGGCTACACCTTC
TRBD2	TRBV4-1	TRBJ2-7	-	CASSQALADGTYEQYF	TGCGCCAGCAGCCAGGCCCTAGCGGACGGGACCTACGAGCAGTACTTC